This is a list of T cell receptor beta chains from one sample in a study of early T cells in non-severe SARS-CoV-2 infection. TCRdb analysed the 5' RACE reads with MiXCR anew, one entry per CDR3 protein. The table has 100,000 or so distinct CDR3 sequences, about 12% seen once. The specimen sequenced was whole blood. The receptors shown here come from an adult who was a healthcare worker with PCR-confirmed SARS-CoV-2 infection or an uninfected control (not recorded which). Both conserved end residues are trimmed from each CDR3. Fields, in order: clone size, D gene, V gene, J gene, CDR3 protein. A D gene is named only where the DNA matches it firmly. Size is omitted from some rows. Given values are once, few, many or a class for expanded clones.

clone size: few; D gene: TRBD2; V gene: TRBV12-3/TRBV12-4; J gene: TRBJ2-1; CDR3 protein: ASSPYFKTSGPNEQF
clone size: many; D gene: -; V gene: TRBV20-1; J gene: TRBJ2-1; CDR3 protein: SASEGPPVLEQF
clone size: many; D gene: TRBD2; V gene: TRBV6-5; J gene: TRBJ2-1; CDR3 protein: ASSYSASGSPYDEQF
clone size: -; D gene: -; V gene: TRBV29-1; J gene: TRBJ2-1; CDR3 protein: SVEWAGEQF
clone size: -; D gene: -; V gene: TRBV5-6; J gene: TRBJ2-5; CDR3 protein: ASSGGLHGEMQTQY
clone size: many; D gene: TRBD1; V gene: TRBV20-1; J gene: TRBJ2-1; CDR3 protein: SAREWGNTGTGVYNEQF
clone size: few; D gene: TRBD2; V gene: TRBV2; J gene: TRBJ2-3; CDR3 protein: ASSRGGITDTQY
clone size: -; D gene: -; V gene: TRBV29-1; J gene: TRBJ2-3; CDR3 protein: SVGGPLGTDTQY
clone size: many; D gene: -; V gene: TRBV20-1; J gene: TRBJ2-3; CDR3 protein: SVGQTGGTDTQY
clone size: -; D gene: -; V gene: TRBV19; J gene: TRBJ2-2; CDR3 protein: ASIGGGGWTGELF
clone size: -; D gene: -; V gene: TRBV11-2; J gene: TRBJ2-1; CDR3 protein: ASSFSGSPYNEQF
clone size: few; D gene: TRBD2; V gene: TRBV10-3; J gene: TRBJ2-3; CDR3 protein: ATQRTSGLSDTQY
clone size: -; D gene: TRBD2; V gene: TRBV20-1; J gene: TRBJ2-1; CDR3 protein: SAMGGGYNEQF
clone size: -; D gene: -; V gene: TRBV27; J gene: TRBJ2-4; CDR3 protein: ASRGLVENIQY
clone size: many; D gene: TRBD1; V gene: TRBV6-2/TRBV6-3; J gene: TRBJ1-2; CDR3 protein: ASSSTGTGKFYGYT
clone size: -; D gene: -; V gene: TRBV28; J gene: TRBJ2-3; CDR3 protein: ASNVRQDTQY
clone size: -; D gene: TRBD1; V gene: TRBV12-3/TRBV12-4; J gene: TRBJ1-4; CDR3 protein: ASSLYPDRHNEKLF
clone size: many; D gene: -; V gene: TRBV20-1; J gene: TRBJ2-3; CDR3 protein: SAREGADTQY
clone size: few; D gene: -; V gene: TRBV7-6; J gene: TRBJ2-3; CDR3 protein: ASSFGGTDTQY
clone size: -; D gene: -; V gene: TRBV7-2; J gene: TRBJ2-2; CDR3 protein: ASSLIGELF
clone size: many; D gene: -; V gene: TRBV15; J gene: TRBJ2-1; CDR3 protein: ATSSGPISPNSYNEQF
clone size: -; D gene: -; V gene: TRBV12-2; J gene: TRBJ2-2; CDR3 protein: ASRPLSGRIGGELF
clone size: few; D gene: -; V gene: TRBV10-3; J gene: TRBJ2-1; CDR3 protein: AIRESLAAYNEQF
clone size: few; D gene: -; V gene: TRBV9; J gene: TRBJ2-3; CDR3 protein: ASSENVWSGDTQY
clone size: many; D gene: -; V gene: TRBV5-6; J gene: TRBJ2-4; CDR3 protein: ASSLSSTKNIQY
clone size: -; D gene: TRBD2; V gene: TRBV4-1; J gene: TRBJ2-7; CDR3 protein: ASSQDLAGRPYEQY
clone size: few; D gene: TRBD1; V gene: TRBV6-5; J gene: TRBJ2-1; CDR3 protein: ASKGTVYNEQF
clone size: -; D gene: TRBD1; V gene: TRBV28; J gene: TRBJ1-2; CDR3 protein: ASSFFRQGYGYT
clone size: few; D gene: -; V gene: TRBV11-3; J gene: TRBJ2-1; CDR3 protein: ASSPSGITLNEQF
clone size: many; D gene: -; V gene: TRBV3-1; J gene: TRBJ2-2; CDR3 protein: ASSQEGGPNTGELF